This T cell receptor beta chain was recovered during a study of shared clonotypes between healthy human individuals (dated by TCRdb to the early 2020s). Regarding the research as a whole: The cohort included three men and a couple of women between 18 and 49 years of age. For each donor, CD4 naive and CD4 memory were each run on three plates, CD8 naive on two plates, and CD8 memory on one plate. To estimate repertoire size and how much clonotype sharing occurs between individuals, the study deeply sequenced the blood TCR repertoires of about five healthy adults. Libraries were prepared and TCR repertoires were sequenced by different laboratories using diverse techniques, in order to increase sequencing depth and limit assay-specific biases. Leukapheresis yielded between about 0.94 and 10 billion PBMCs per donor.

The donors were healthy, HIV-negative adults who had no recently reported acute infections or vaccinations. Every donor was a Caucasian adult living in Nashville, Tennessee, USA. Magnetic negative selection was used to enrich CD4+ T cells, after which naive cells were positively selected on CD45RA and the negative fraction became the memory subset. After blood collection by leukapheresis, PBMCs were isolated using Ficoll-Histopaque density gradient centrifugation and then cryopreserved in the vapor phase of liquid nitrogen. Analytical flow cytometry was used to check the purity and quantity of every magnetically sorted T cell population. Each sorted fraction had its genomic DNA isolated and then quantified by UV absorbance on a Nanodrop 2000c. TCR CDR3 regions were amplified from genomic DNA by multiplex PCR using the deep immunoSEQ assay. Extracted genomic DNA from each cell subset was distributed evenly across all wells of several immunoSEQ 96-well plates, and each plate was treated as a replicate. For sorted subsets, approximately 200 ng of genomic DNA, equivalent to roughly 33,000 T cell genomes, went into each replicate PCR. Purified libraries were quantified with a Qubit 3.0 fluorometer, sized on a Bioanalyzer 2100, and re-quantified with the KAPA Library Quantification kit. A separate single-read 150-cycle Illumina NextSeq 550 flow cell was used to sequence each immunoSEQ 96-well plate. In the authors' own workflow: The immunoSEQ output contained only junctional sequences without quality scores, so filtering could not match that applied to full-length reads. Sequences were annotated with PyIR, a Python wrapper for IgBLAST v1.9, using IMGT germline references to assign V/J genes and CDR3. Any read was removed if the V/J assignment was weak (E-value above 1e-6), the CDR3 was missing, or the read contained stop codons, out-of-frame junctions, or ambiguous translated residues. A V3J clonotype was defined by an identical inferred V gene, J gene, and CDR3 amino acid sequence. Percentage overlap between repertoires was computed as shared unique clonotypes divided by the size of the smaller repertoire. RTK rarefaction, the Chao1 estimator, and Recon v2.1 estimates of unobserved clonotypes were used to assess repertoire richness. Generation probabilities for all TCRbeta clonotypes obtained by the gDNA method from a handful of donors were computed using OLGA. Imported from immuneACCESS, the table was reduced by TCRdb to in-frame sequences with V and J called. These copies leave out some clones; in studies compared against another copy, an unresolved V gene accounts for under half, and the cause of the remainder is not known. The DNA was the basis for D and trimming; V, J and clone size are from that table. In this sample the table shows hundreds of thousands of clones, 72% of which occur a single time. In total, the top ten clones hold approximately 1.8% of the sample.

The study at large found these results: Pairwise subsampling indicated that sequencing depth was expected to affect the degree of clonotype sharing among donors. Naive subsets generally had larger estimated clonotype richness than memory subsets. Sampling was limited to blood, and TCR repertoires in tissue likely differ from TCR repertoires in blood. Because the study included a small number of donors, the genetic and exposure-history diversity represented was limited. Compared with non-shared clonotypes, clonotypes shared by all four sorted-subset donors had higher generation probabilities. Approximately 4.8% of naive CD4, approximately 3.7% of naive CD8, around 2.3% of memory CD4, and 0.4% of memory CD8 clonotypes were shared across several donors. Incomplete sequencing was indicated by rarefaction of sorted-subset datasets, despite the large sequencing depth.

This clone has only one observation. Its binding antigen is unknown. No base qualities exist here, and no much larger clone lies one base off it. CDR1 and CDR2 are drawn from the germline V gene: MNHEY, SVGAGI. The germline V and J ends show losses of 8 bases and 11 bases respectively, and no gene match explains 13 bases of the junction. Including the terminal cysteine and phenylalanine, the CDR3 comprises 13 residues. Only the CDR3 part of the read is kept: 39 bases, read in frame from the first base. The clonotype originates from a woman under 40 in good health. The sequence joins TRBV6-5 to TRBJ2-5; 8 bases in the middle match TRBD2. Source material: memory CD4+ T cells sorted from blood. Reading the label with the study, this specimen's cell subset or site is: CD45RA-negative fraction. The nucleotide sequence is given as TGTGCCAGCTCGGGACTAGGCAGTGGTGAGCAGTACTTC. This sequence encodes CASSGLGSGEQYF.